This passage covers 3 T cell receptor beta chains from one sample sequenced in a study of blood T cell repertoires in COVID-19. Sequencing used immunoSEQ multiplex PCR; TCRdb keeps in-frame clones, though not all of them. The sample has around 40,000 clones; more than 90% are singletons. Sequenced sample: peripheral blood. The receptor source for this set is an elderly woman with acute or convalescent COVID-19.

The chain combines TRBV5-1 with TRBJ2-7, with a possible D match to TRBD1 (6 bases). V lost 1 base, J lost 2 bases, and 10 bases lay in between. Germline V gene sequence: CDR1 SGHRS, CDR2 YFSETQ. This CDR3 contains 14 residues. This chain's CDR3 is CASSLSGGPYEQYF. The CDR3 bases are TGCGCCAGCAGCTTGTCTGGGGGCCCCTACGAGCAGTACTTC.

The chain carries TRBV24-1 and TRBJ2-1, with 11 bases aligning to TRBD1. Germline V gene data show CDR1 as KGHDR and CDR2 as SFDVKD. The V gene end was trimmed by 4 bases and the J gene end by 5 bases; junction bases not matched to a gene: 3. CDR3 length equals 15 residues. For the CDR3, the DNA is TGTGCCACCAGTGACCCGGGACAGGGGGACAATGAGCAGTTCTTC. Protein product: CATSDPGQGDNEQFF.

The chain is built from TRBV7-8 and TRBJ2-7, with D tentatively TRBD2 (5 bases). The CDR3 contains 15 residues. The V and J ends lost 2 bases and 1 base respectively, with 12 bases between them. In germline, CDR1 is SGHVS, CDR2 FQNEAQ. The DNA of the CDR3 is TGTGCCAGCAGCTTAAGCGGCAGTTTTTCCTACGAGCAGTACTTC. Translating it yields CASSLSGSFSYEQYF.